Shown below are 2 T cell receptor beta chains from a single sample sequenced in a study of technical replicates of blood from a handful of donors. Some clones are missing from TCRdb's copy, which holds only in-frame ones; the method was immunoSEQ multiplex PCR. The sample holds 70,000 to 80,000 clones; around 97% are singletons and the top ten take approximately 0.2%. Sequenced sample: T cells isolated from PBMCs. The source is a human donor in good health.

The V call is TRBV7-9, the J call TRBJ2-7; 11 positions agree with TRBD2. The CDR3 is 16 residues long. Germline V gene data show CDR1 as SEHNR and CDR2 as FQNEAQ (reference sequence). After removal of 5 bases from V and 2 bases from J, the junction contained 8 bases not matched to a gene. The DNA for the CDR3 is TGTGCCAGCAGCCAGACAAGACTAGCGGGAACCTACGAGCAGTACTTC. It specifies CASSQTRLAGTYEQYF. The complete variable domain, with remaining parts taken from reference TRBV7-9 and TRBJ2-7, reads DTGVSQNPRHKITKRGQNVTFRCDPISEHNRLYWYRQTLGQGPEFLTYFQNEAQLEKSRLLSDRFSAERPKGSFSTLEIQRTEQGDSAMYLCASSQTRLAGTYEQYFGPGTRLTVT.

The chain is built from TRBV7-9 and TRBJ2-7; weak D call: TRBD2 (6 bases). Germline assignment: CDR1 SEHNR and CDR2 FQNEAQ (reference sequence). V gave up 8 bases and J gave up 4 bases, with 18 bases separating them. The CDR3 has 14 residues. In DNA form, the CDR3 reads TGTGCCAGCGGATTCGGGACTCCGAATTACGAGCAGTACTTC. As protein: CASGFGTPNYEQYF.